The 30 T cell receptor beta chains reported below all come from one sample, sequenced in a study of T cell responses to AZD1222 COVID-19 vaccine. Clones were read by immunoSEQ multiplex PCR, and TCRdb kept only the in-frame ones, dropping some. The sample holds 140,000 to 150,000 clones, approximately 88% seen once. The specimen was peripheral blood, collected on day 0 of AZD1222 vaccination. These receptor sequences come from an adult in good health.

The rearrangement links TRBV14 to TRBJ2-3, with no clear D. Trimming left V 4 bases short and J 2 bases short, with 10 bases between. Germline-derived CDR1 and CDR2 are SGHDN and FVKESK. The CDR3 consists of 14 residues. This CDR3 reads CASSPQWTTDTQYF. The CDR3, as DNA: TGTGCCAGCAGCCCTCAATGGACCACAGATACGCAGTATTTT.

CDR3 nucleotides: TGTGCCAGCAACCCCCTCGACAGGATCCAAGAGACCCAGTACTTC. This codes for CASNPLDRIQETQYF. The chain is built from TRBV6-2 or TRBV6-3 and TRBJ2-5; a possible D gene is TRBD1 (6 bases). Germline V gene data show CDR1 as MNHEY and CDR2 as SVGEGT. Trimming cost V 7 bases and J 1 base, with 16 bases left between them. The CDR3 covers 15 residues.

The chain employs TRBV21-1 and TRBJ2-5; the table assigns TRBD2, which was not confirmed against the DNA. TRBV21-1 is listed as a pseudogene. The CDR3 is 15 amino acids. The CDR3 DNA reads as TGTGCCAGCAGCAAAGTGGGCGGGGATCAAGAGACCCAGTACTTC. Amino acid sequence: CASSKVGGDQETQYF.

This chain links TRBV6-5 with TRBJ1-5, with 7 bases that match TRBD1. Germline V gene lookup returns CDR1 MNHEY and CDR2 SVGAGI. J was trimmed by 5 bases and V by 6 bases; bases with no gene match: 7. The length of the CDR3 is 14 residues. The CDR3 spells CASSQTGYHQPQHF. The CDR3 nucleotides are TGTGCCAGCAGCCAGACAGGGTATCATCAGCCCCAGCATTTT.

The chain links TRBV4-3 to TRBJ1-2; D gene uncertain. Looked up from germline, CDR1 is LGHNA and CDR2 is YSLEER. The V and J ends lost 0 bases and 0 bases respectively, with 8 bases between them. This CDR3 comprises 15 residues. The CDR3 DNA reads as TGCGCCAGCAGCCAAGATCCCACGGCTAACTATGGCTACACCTTC. Translated: CASSQDPTANYGYTF.

This clone was seen more than once but under ten times. The J gene is TRBJ1-1, the V gene TRBV3-1 (or the pseudogene TRBV3-2); TRBD1 might be the D (5 bases). CDR1 LGHDT and CDR2 YNNKEL come from the germline V gene (reference sequence). The CDR3 totals 13 residues. V lost 6 bases, J lost 4 bases, and 12 bases lay in between. The DNA of the CDR3 is TGTGCCAGCAGTCTTGACAGAGGCACTGAAGCTTTCTTT. As protein: CASSLDRGTEAFF.

The chain links TRBV12-3 or TRBV12-4 to TRBJ1-6, with D possibly TRBD1 on 6 matching bases. The CDR3 runs to 13 residues. Trimming removed 1 base from V and 9 bases from J, with 7 bases in between. This CDR3 reads CASSLEGVSPLHF. In DNA, the CDR3 is TGTGCCAGCAGTTTAGAGGGGGTTTCACCCCTCCACTTT.

The genes are TRBV6-5 and TRBJ2-1, with 10 positions matching TRBD2. Germline V gene sequence: CDR1 MNHEY, CDR2 SVGAGI. The V segment lost 8 bases and the J segment 5 bases; nucleotides outside the gene matches: 6. CDR3 length equals 14 residues. The CDR3: CASYSGGSDNEQFF. CDR3 nucleotide sequence: TGTGCCAGCTATAGCGGGGGGTCCGACAATGAGCAGTTCTTC.

The chain recombines TRBV5-1 with TRBJ1-3, with D perhaps TRBD1 (5 bases). There are 14 residues in the CDR3. Germline loops: CDR1 SGHRS, CDR2 YFSETQ. V lost 0 bases, J lost 4 bases, and 8 bases lay in between. CDR3 residues: CASSLGDGGNTIYF. CDR3 sequence (DNA): TGCGCCAGCAGCTTGGGGGACGGAGGAAACACCATATATTTT.

V is TRBV6-6 and J is TRBJ1-4; 8 bases fit TRBD1. Germline CDR1 is MNHNY and CDR2 is SVGAGI (reference sequence). J was trimmed by 5 bases and V by 5 bases; bases with no gene match: 4. The CDR3 runs 14 residues. DNA of the CDR3: TGTGCCAGCAGTCTTCGGACAGGGAATGAAAAACTGTTTTTT. This translates into CASSLRTGNEKLFF.

This clone was seen a few times. The CDR3 sequence: CASSLDYSGFGSNQPQHF. In DNA, the CDR3 is TGTGCCAGCAGCCTTGATTACAGCGGGTTTGGTAGCAATCAGCCCCAGCATTTT. This chain joins TRBV4-2 and TRBJ1-5, with no clear D. Germline assignment: CDR1 LGHNA and CDR2 YNFKEQ. CDR3 length equals 18 residues. Deletions cut 4 bases from V and 0 bases from J, with 19 bases between.

The chain uses TRBV2 and TRBJ2-7, with 8 bases identical to TRBD2. The CDR3 is 15 amino acids. CDR1 is SNHLY, CDR2 FYNNEI, per germline. V dropped 3 bases and J dropped 2; count of bases not matched to a gene: 6. The CDR3 sequence is CASSDSGGATYEQYF. The CDR3 bases are TGTGCCAGCAGTGATTCCGGGGGGGCGACCTACGAGCAGTACTTC.

With respect to this clone: This CDR3 is also generated by other DNA sequences in the sample. The V and J genes are TRBV5-1 and TRBJ1-2; the match to TRBD1 covers 8 bases. Per the germline V gene, CDR1 is SGHRS and CDR2 is YFSETQ. V gave up 2 bases and J gave up 2 bases; unmatched junction bases: 2. The CDR3 extends over 14 amino acids. CDR3 sequence reads: CASSLGQGNYGYTF. CDR3 DNA sequence: TGCGCCAGCAGCTTAGGACAGGGAAACTATGGCTACACCTTC.

The rearrangement links TRBV5-1 to TRBJ1-4; TRBD1 matches 9 bases. The V gene end was trimmed by 3 bases and the J gene end by 5 bases; junction bases not matched to a gene: 2. The CDR3 length is 14 residues. In germline, CDR1 is SGHRS, CDR2 YFSETQ. In DNA form, the CDR3 reads TGCGCCAGCAGCTCTGGGACAGGGAATGAAAAACTGTTTTTT. Protein product: CASSSGTGNEKLFF.

The chain joins TRBV18 to TRBJ1-1; possibly TRBD1 for D (5 bases). Germline V CDR1 and CDR2: KGHSH, LQKENI. Trimming removed 3 bases from V and 8 bases from J, with 16 bases in between. CDR3 length: 14 residues. This CDR3 reads CASSPLEGRTEAFF. In nucleotides, the CDR3 is TGTGCCAGCTCACCCCTGGAAGGGAGGACAGAAGCTTTCTTT. The whole variable domain, remainder taken from reference TRBV18 and TRBJ1-1, is NAGVMQNPRHLVRRRGQEARLRCSPMKGHSHVYWYRQLPEEGLKFMVYLQKENIIDESGMPKERFSAEFPKEGPSILRIQQVVRGDSAAYFCASSPLEGRTEAFFGQGTRLTVV.

This clone was detected once. The chain combines TRBV28 with TRBJ1-2; D is perhaps TRBD1 (5 bases). Germline assignment: CDR1 MDHEN and CDR2 SYDVKM. The V and J ends lost 5 bases and 6 bases respectively, with 25 bases between them. The CDR3 loop spans 17 amino acids. The CDR3 protein is CASSAATSTGTGDGYTF. In DNA, the CDR3 is TGTGCCAGCAGTGCTGCGACCTCGACCGGGACGGGAGATGGCTACACCTTC.

This sequence joins TRBV19 and TRBJ2-7; 14 bases agree with TRBD2. The CDR3 is 16 residues long. Looked up from germline, CDR1 is LNHDA and CDR2 is SQIVND (reference sequence). V lost 2 bases, J lost 3 bases, and 3 bases stayed unmatched. The CDR3 region has the DNA TGTGCCAGTAGTATAAGGACTAGCGGGGGGAACTACGAGCAGTACTTC. Its translation is CASSIRTSGGNYEQYF.

The genes are TRBV5-8 and TRBJ1-5; 9 bases agree with TRBD1. V gave up 1 base and J gave up 5 bases; unmatched junction bases: 1. Germline V gene sequence: CDR1 SGHTS, CDR2 YDEGEE. The length of the CDR3 is 14 residues. For the CDR3, the DNA is TGTGCCAGCAGCTTGACAGGGGGCCATCAGCCCCAGCATTTT. Protein sequence: CASSLTGGHQPQHF.

The rearrangement uses TRBV2 and TRBJ1-5; D is undetermined. CDR1 and CDR2 (germline): SNHLY, FYNNEI. Trimming took off 6 bases at V and 0 bases at J, with 9 bases between the two ends. CDR3 size: 14 residues. CDR3 amino acids: CASSGGYSNQPQHF. The CDR3 DNA reads as TGTGCCAGCAGCGGAGGGTATAGCAATCAGCCCCAGCATTTT. The complete variable domain, with remaining parts taken from reference TRBV2 and TRBJ1-5, reads EPEVTQTPSHQVTQMGQEVILRCVPISNHLYFYWYRQILGQKVEFLVSFYNNEISEKSEIFDDQFSVERPDGSNFTLKIRSTKLEDSAMYFCASSGGYSNQPQHFGDGTRLSIL.

The rearrangement uses TRBV11-2 and TRBJ1-2, with 8 bases fitting TRBD1. J gave up 8 bases and V 5 bases, and 13 bases lay outside the gene matches. Germline assignment: CDR1 SGHAT and CDR2 FQNNGV. The CDR3 loop spans 15 amino acids. For the CDR3, the DNA is TGTGCCAGCAGCCTGGACAGGGTAGGAGTCCGCGGCTACACCTTC. Protein sequence: CASSLDRVGVRGYTF.

CDR3: CASSLGGGYEQYF. DNA for the CDR3: TGTGCCAGCAGCTTGGGCGGGGGCTACGAGCAGTACTTC. This chain joins TRBV5-6 and TRBJ2-7, with 7 bases identical to TRBD2. The length of the CDR3 is 13 residues. V lost 0 bases, J lost 3 bases, and 0 bases stayed unmatched. Per germline, CDR1 SGHDT and CDR2 YYEEEE.

This clone was observed once. The gene calls are TRBV7-8 and TRBJ2-7, with D unclear. Germline CDR1 and CDR2: SGHVS and FQNEAQ. The CDR3 is made up of 11 amino acids. Trimming took off 2 bases at V and 5 bases at J, with 4 bases between the two ends. The DNA of the CDR3 is TGTGCCAGCAGCTTACAGAACGAGCAGTACTTC. Translated: CASSLQNEQYF.

The chain joins TRBV20-1 to TRBJ2-5; unclear D gene. Germline V gene lookup returns CDR1 DFQATT and CDR2 SNEGSKA (reference sequence). The CDR3 has 11 residues. The germline V and J ends were trimmed by 6 bases and 5 bases, with 10 bases remaining between them. As DNA, the CDR3 is TGCAGTGCCTTGCTAGGGGAGACCCAGTACTTC. Translation gives CSALLGETQYF.

This chain uses TRBV15 with TRBJ2-7, with D maybe TRBD1 (5 bases). Germline-derived CDR1 and CDR2 are LNHNV and YYDKDF (reference sequence). V was cut by 0 bases and J by 2 bases, with 14 bases left in between. CDR3 size: 16 residues. The CDR3 sequence: CATSREVTVGAYEQYF. In DNA form, the CDR3 reads TGTGCCACCAGCAGAGAGGTGACCGTAGGGGCCTACGAGCAGTACTTC.

The rearrangement joins TRBV5-6 to TRBJ2-1; possibly TRBD1 for D (6 bases). Germline-derived CDR1 and CDR2 are SGHDT and YYEEEE. V lost 4 bases and J lost 10, with 15 bases in between. This CDR3 spans 13 amino acids. CDR3 sequence: CASSRQVPREQFF. The CDR3 DNA sequence: TGTGCCAGCAGCCGACAGGTACCGAGAGAGCAGTTCTTC.

The chain recombines TRBV19 with TRBJ1-1; no firm D call. The CDR3 contains 13 residues. Germline V gene data show CDR1 as LNHDA and CDR2 as SQIVND (reference sequence). The V and J ends lost 5 bases and 2 bases respectively, with 9 bases between them. The CDR3 loop is CASSPGANTEAFF. CDR3 DNA sequence: TGTGCCAGTAGTCCAGGAGCAAACACTGAAGCTTTCTTT.

The gene calls are TRBV14 and TRBJ2-2; possibly TRBD2 for D (6 bases). This CDR3 spans 17 amino acids. Trimming stripped 0 bases from V and 7 bases from J, with 18 bases between. Per the germline V gene, CDR1 is SGHDN and CDR2 is FVKESK. This chain's CDR3 is CASSQEGRLVPNGELFF. The CDR3 DNA follows: TGTGCCAGCAGCCAAGAGGGAAGACTAGTCCCTAACGGGGAGCTGTTTTTT.

The chain couples TRBV3-1 (or the pseudogene TRBV3-2) to TRBJ1-5, with D possibly being TRBD1 (5 bases). Germline values: CDR1 LGHDT, CDR2 YNNKEL (reference sequence). The V and J ends lost 6 bases and 0 bases respectively, with 9 bases between them. The CDR3 spans 14 residues. CDR3 sequence: CASSQTDSNQPQHF. The CDR3 nucleotides are TGTGCCAGCAGTCAGACAGATAGCAATCAGCCCCAGCATTTT.

The J gene is TRBJ2-5, the V gene TRBV10-1; D perhaps matches TRBD1 (5 bases). Trimming stripped 2 bases from V and 3 bases from J, with 10 bases between. Per the germline V gene, CDR1 is WNHNN and CDR2 is SYGVQD (reference sequence). The CDR3 covers 14 residues. The CDR3, as DNA: TGCGCCAGCAGTGAGACAGGAAAAGAAGAGACCCAGTACTTC. It yields the protein CASSETGKEETQYF.

The chain employs TRBV5-1 and TRBJ1-6; 9 bases align to TRBD1. Germline CDR1 SGHRS, CDR2 YFSETQ. CDR3 length: 16 amino acids. V lost 5 bases, J lost 7 bases, and 10 bases stayed unmatched. CDR3 sequence reads: CASRRGTGIPNSPLHF. CDR3 nucleotide sequence: TGCGCCAGCAGACGCGGGACAGGGATCCCCAATTCACCCCTCCACTTT. Based on the CDR3 plus reference TRBV5-1 and TRBJ1-6, the full variable domain is KAGVTQTPRYLIKTRGQQVTLSCSPISGHRSVSWYQQTPGQGLQFLFEYFSETQRNKGNFPGRFSGRQFSNSRSEMNVSTLELGDSALYLCASRRGTGIPNSPLHFGNGTRLTVT.